This TCR beta chain was captured by sequencing in a study of cytomegalovirus exposure and HLA in healthy donors. The primer mix had 60 Vbeta and 13 Jbeta primers. Using immunoSEQ multiplex PCR, the repertoire was profiled, and TCRdb retains in-frame clones only, with some absent. The table records tens of thousands of clones, 65% to 70% of them present only once. It was healthy bone marrow donors who served as donors. In nominal health when sampled, donors likely had unrecorded immune exposures nonetheless. Of note for this clone: Its antigen remains unidentified.

V was pared by 4 bases and J by 4 bases, with 10 bases of the junction left unmatched. The V gene's germline CDR1 is SGDLS and CDR2 YYNGEE. The CDR3 totals 16 residues. Study observations and caveats: There were some public TCRs occurring in many donors, but most TCR sequences were rare. Later findings reportedly placed an Asian-associated ancestry cluster below the approximately 620-donor mean for N-insertions.

The sequence was collected from a man between 35 and 55 years old in good health and CMV-seropositive. Sequenced material: PBMCs. The chain has TRBV9 and TRBJ1-2, with TRBD1 matching 10 bases. In DNA form, the CDR3 reads TGTGCCAGCAGCACTCGCTCGGGACAGGGGACCTATGGCTACACCTTC. It specifies CASSTRSGQGTYGYTF.